The clone carrying this T cell receptor (beta chain) has a single count. Its antigen is as yet unknown. Trimming removed 6 bases from V and 5 bases from J; junction bases left unmatched: 18. The CDR3 totals 17 residues. The V gene's germline CDR1 is PRHDT and CDR2 FYEKMQ (reference sequence). This entry is derived from a study of cytomegalovirus exposure and HLA in healthy donors. The study, taken as a whole, reports: The study put around 180 TCR beta chains on its list as cytomegalovirus-associated.

The study ran its PCR with 60 Vbeta and 13 Jbeta primers. Generated by immunoSEQ multiplex PCR, the TCRdb table keeps only in-frame clones and is missing some. The sample lists approximately 180,000 clones; almost 80% were seen once. The sequence derives from a man aged 35-49 years in good health and CMV-seropositive. What was sequenced was PBMCs. The chain is built from TRBV13 and TRBJ2-7, with TRBD2 matching 8 bases. CDR3 DNA: TGTGCCAGCAGGCGTTTCAAGGGGATAGCGGGAACCCACGAGCAGTACTTC. Its protein is CASRRFKGIAGTHEQYF.